The 17 T cell receptor beta chains in this list originate from one sample, sequenced in a study of blood T cells in healthy people across ages. Using a J-beta primer mix together with a sample-barcoded 5' primer, a second PCR was run for about 6 to 11 cycles. Using its own MiXCR run on the 5' RACE reads, TCRdb lists one record per CDR3 protein. The top ten clones hold 2.1% of a sample with 1.5 million to 2 million distinct CDR3 sequences, around half of them seen once. The sequenced material came from blood. These receptors all come from a middle-aged woman in good health.

The chain is built from TRBV7-9 and TRBJ1-1, with 8 bases fitting TRBD1. The CDR3 has 14 amino acids. The junction had 5 bases not matched to a gene; V was cut back by 2 bases and J by 6 bases. Germline V lookup: CDR1 SEHNR, CDR2 FQNEAQ (reference sequence). The CDR3 spells CASSLQGAGPEAFF. Here the CDR3 DNA reads TGTGCCAGCAGCTTACAGGGGGCAGGGCCTGAAGCTTTCTTT.

The rearrangement joins TRBV4-3 to TRBJ1-2, with D unresolved. V lost 6 bases and J lost 4, with 15 bases in between. Germline CDR1 LGHNA, CDR2 YSLEER. This CDR3 region has 14 residues. CDR3 amino acids: CASRPQEEFYGYTF. The CDR3, as DNA: TGCGCCAGCAGACCGCAGGAAGAGTTCTATGGCTACACCTTC.

V and J are TRBV4-3 and TRBJ1-2; no reliable D call. The CDR3 runs 14 residues. The germline CDR1 and CDR2 sequences are LGHNA and YSLEER. V lost 0 bases to trimming and J lost 6 bases, with 11 bases between them. The DNA for the CDR3 is TGCGCCAGCAGCCAAGATGATAGAGGGAATGGCTACACCTTC. Its translation is CASSQDDRGNGYTF.

This clonotype was found once. The V gene is TRBV6-5, the J gene TRBJ2-5, with 7 positions matching TRBD2. CDR1 and CDR2 (germline): MNHEY, SVGAGI. The CDR3 covers 16 residues. J was trimmed by 2 bases and V by 6 bases; bases with no gene match: 12. The CDR3 loop is CASSRLGRGSQETQYF. The CDR3 DNA reads as TGTGCCAGCAGCCGTCTGGGGCGGGGGTCACAAGAGACCCAGTACTTC.

The V gene is TRBV20-1, the J gene TRBJ2-5; TRBD1 aligns across 7 bases. Trimming took 4 bases from V and 1 from J; bases not matched to a gene: 6. The CDR3 sequence is 14 residues long. Germline lookup yields CDR1 DFQATT and CDR2 SNEGSKA (reference sequence). The CDR3 bases are TGCAGTGCTAACAAAAGGACAGGCCAAGAGACCCAGTACTTC. This gives the protein CSANKRTGQETQYF.

This clonotype has a handful of counts. This chain connects TRBV9 to TRBJ2-5, with a tentative D call TRBD2 (6 bases). V was trimmed by 1 base and J by 0 bases, leaving 10 bases between them. This CDR3 has 15 amino acids. Germline V CDR1 and CDR2: SGDLS, YYNGEE. The CDR3 DNA is TGTGCCAGCAGCGTATCGGCGGGGAACCAAGAGACCCAGTACTTC. Amino acid sequence: CASSVSAGNQETQYF.

This sequence joins TRBV6-2 or TRBV6-3 and TRBJ2-7; 12 nucleotides align to TRBD1. CDR1 and CDR2 (germline): MNHEY, SVGEGT. The V gene end was trimmed by 4 bases and the J gene end by 3 bases; junction bases not matched to a gene: 7. The CDR3 contains 16 residues. This CDR3 reads CASSSLGQGAHYEQYF. Here the CDR3 DNA reads TGTGCCAGCAGTTCGCTGGGACAGGGGGCTCACTACGAGCAGTACTTC.

V is TRBV20-1 and J is TRBJ1-6, with 7 bases that match TRBD1. The CDR3 has 17 amino acids. The germline gives CDR1 DFQATT, CDR2 SNEGSKA (reference sequence). Losses at the gene ends were 6 bases for V and 9 bases for J; bases not matched to a gene: 20. The DNA of the CDR3 is TGCAGTGCCCCTGGGGGTAACAGGGGATTTAACGGTTCACCCCTCCACTTT. Protein sequence: CSAPGGNRGFNGSPLHF.

This chain links TRBV24-1 with TRBJ2-7; TRBD1 aligns across 7 bases. Looked up from germline, CDR1 is KGHDR and CDR2 is SFDVKD. This CDR3 has 15 residues. Trimming removed 6 bases from V and 2 bases from J; junction bases left unmatched: 9. In DNA form, the CDR3 reads TGTGCCACCAGTCAGACAGGGTGGTCAACCTACGAGCAGTACTTC. Translating it yields CATSQTGWSTYEQYF.

This sequence joins TRBV19 and TRBJ2-7; possible D gene TRBD2, 5 bases. Germline V gene sequence: CDR1 LNHDA, CDR2 SQIVND (reference sequence). The CDR3 totals 14 residues. Trimming pared 3 bases from V and 3 bases from J, leaving 12 bases between. The CDR3 here is CASSIGAEFYEQYF. The DNA for the CDR3 is TGTGCCAGTAGTATCGGAGCGGAGTTCTACGAGCAGTACTTC.

The J gene is TRBJ2-3, the V gene TRBV7-2; D perhaps matches TRBD1 (5 bases). Germline lookup yields CDR1 SGHTA and CDR2 FQGNSA. The length of the CDR3 is 14 residues. Trimming pared 7 bases from V and 5 bases from J, leaving 16 bases between. The CDR3 loop reads CASTPGPGQDTQYF. The CDR3 DNA follows: TGTGCCAGCACTCCGGGCCCAGGGCAAGATACGCAGTATTTT. The variable domain in full, with the rest retrieved from reference TRBV7-2 and TRBJ2-3, is GAGVSQSPSNKVTEKGKDVELRCDPISGHTALYWYRQSLGQGLEFLIYFQGNSAPDKSGLPSDRFSAERTGGSVSTLTIQRTQQEDSAVYLCASTPGPGQDTQYFGPGTRLTVL.

Only a few counts were recorded for this clonotype. J is TRBJ2-6 and V is TRBV6-5; the D gene could be TRBD1 or TRBD2 (5 bases each). The CDR3 runs to 15 residues. In germline, CDR1 is MNHEY, CDR2 SVGAGI. Deletions cut 5 bases from V and 2 bases from J, with 10 bases between. The CDR3 bases are TGTGCCAGCAGTCGCCGGGACCCTGGGGCCAACGTCCTGACTTTC. It translates to CASSRRDPGANVLTF.

The chain recombines TRBV10-1 with TRBJ2-6, with TRBD1 identical over 10 bases. V lost 3 bases to trimming and J lost 0 bases; unmatched junction nucleotides: 8. Germline values: CDR1 WNHNN, CDR2 SYGVQD (reference sequence). This CDR3 is 19 amino acids long. The CDR3 sequence is CASSESPGQGFSGANVLTF. The CDR3 nucleotides are TGCGCCAGCAGTGAATCCCCGGGACAGGGGTTCTCTGGGGCCAACGTCCTGACTTTC.

Regarding this clonotype: Since a much larger clone is just one base distant, this may be a read error. The V and J genes are TRBV29-1 and TRBJ2-1; TRBD2 might be the D (5 bases). V was clipped by 4 bases and J by 13 bases, with 20 bases between them. This CDR3 comprises 13 residues. Germline V gives CDR1 SQVTM, CDR2 ANQGSEA. CDR3 sequence (DNA): TGCAGCGTTGTGCCGGTCCTCGGGGAGACCCAGTTCTTC. This gives the protein CSVVPVLGETQFF.

This sequence joins TRBV6-6 and TRBJ2-1; D unclear. CDR1 is MNHNY and CDR2 is SVGAGI in the germline V gene (reference sequence). The CDR3 spans 12 residues. Deletions cut 5 bases from V and 8 bases from J, with 10 bases between. The CDR3 DNA follows: TGTGCCAGCAGTCGGTACTCTTATGAGCAGTTCTTC. Translation: CASSRYSYEQFF.

A few counts support this clonotype. The chain joins TRBV12-3 or TRBV12-4 to TRBJ1-2, with 9 bases aligning to TRBD1. This CDR3 is built from 14 residues. After removal of 7 bases from V and 6 bases from J, the junction contained 9 bases not matched to a gene. Written as DNA, the CDR3 is TGTGCCAGCACCAACCGGGACAGGGCCCATGGCTACACCTTC. It is translated as CASTNRDRAHGYTF.

This clonotype has just one count. The chain uses TRBV5-1 and TRBJ1-1, with D possibly matching TRBD1 (5 bases). The germline V gene has CDR1 SGHRS and CDR2 YFSETQ. The CDR3 sequence is 16 residues long. Deletions cut 1 base from V and 3 bases from J, with 16 bases between. The CDR3 nucleotides read TGCGCCAGCAGCTTGATTAGGGGACGGGGTTACACTGAAGCTTTCTTT. It specifies CASSLIRGRGYTEAFF.